The 30 T cell receptor beta chains in this list originate from one sample, sequenced in a study of T cells after yellow fever vaccination. Via MiXCR, TCRdb re-called the 5' RACE reads, giving one row per CDR3 protein. The table lists tens of thousands of distinct CDR3 sequences, around 7% of them singletons. The material sequenced was PBMCs, either bulk or a sorted T-cell subset (CD4+, CD8+, memory, or dextramer-sorted; not recorded which), taken on the day of the first yellow fever vaccination. The receptors were gathered from a man aged 18 to 30 who received the YFV17D yellow fever vaccine.

This clonotype was recorded many times. The CDR3 is CSVASGLETQYF. Here the CDR3 DNA reads TGCAGCGTAGCGTCAGGGTTGGAGACCCAGTACTTC. The chain carries TRBV29-1 and TRBJ2-5, with D perhaps TRBD1 (5 bases). CDR3 size: 12 residues. The V gene's germline CDR1 is SQVTM and CDR2 ANQGSEA. V was cut by 6 bases and J by 5 bases, with 13 bases left in between.

This clonotype was seen at least ten times. V gene TRBV12-3 or TRBV12-4 combines with J gene TRBJ1-5, with D maybe TRBD1 (5 bases). The CDR3 extends over 14 amino acids. The ends were cut back, 5 bases at V and 1 base at J, with 9 bases in the middle. CDR3: CASSTEGSNQPQHF. Here the CDR3 DNA reads TGTGCCAGCAGTACTGAGGGGAGCAATCAGCCCCAGCATTTT.

In this sample, this clonotype turned up many times. V usage is TRBV7-2 and J usage is TRBJ2-1; the D is unclear. In germline, CDR1 is SGHTA, CDR2 FQGNSA. Deletions cut 4 bases from V and 6 bases from J, with 19 bases between. The CDR3 contains 16 residues. The CDR3 region is CASSSGGTRLLNEQFF. CDR3 bases: TGTGCCAGCAGCTCAGGTGGAACCCGCCTCCTCAATGAGCAGTTCTTC.

The table lists this clonotype with many counts. J is TRBJ1-6 and V is TRBV5-1, with D perhaps TRBD1 (5 bases). Germline V lookup: CDR1 SGHRS, CDR2 YFSETQ. V lost 5 bases to trimming and J lost 9 bases, with 18 bases between them. The CDR3 totals 15 residues. CDR3 coding DNA: TGCGCCAGCAGTGGTCGACCTGAGGGGCCTTCACCCCTCCACTTT. Protein: CASSGRPEGPSPLHF.

This clonotype was counted ten times or more. The chain has TRBV20-1 and TRBJ2-5; 7 bases align to TRBD2. Germline-derived CDR1 and CDR2 are DFQATT and SNEGSKA (reference sequence). The J segment lost 5 bases and the V segment lost 0 bases, leaving 6 bases of the junction unmatched. This CDR3 is 14 amino acids long. The CDR3 loop is CSARDGGEGETQYF. The CDR3 DNA sequence: TGCAGTGCTAGAGATGGGGGGGAGGGGGAGACCCAGTACTTC.

A word on this clonotype: A much larger clone differs from this one at a single base, so this may be a read error. V gene TRBV29-1 combines with J gene TRBJ2-4; unclear D gene. Germline V CDR1 and CDR2: SQVTM, ANQGSEA. V was pared by 4 bases and J by 2 bases, with 12 bases between. This CDR3 is 14 amino acids long. In DNA form, the CDR3 reads TGCAGCGTTGGGGAAAGTGGATCCAAAAACATTCAGTACTTC. Its protein is CSVGESGSKNIQYF. Supplemented by reference TRBV29-1 and TRBJ2-4, the full variable domain reads SAVISQKPSRDICQRGTSLTIQCQVDSQVTMMFWYRQQPGQSLTLIATANQGSEATYESGFVIDKFPISRPNLTFSTLTVSNMSPEDSSIYLCSVGESGSKNIQYFGAGTRLSVL.

This clonotype occurred many times. This rearrangement joins TRBV5-1 to TRBJ2-3; 8 nucleotides agree with TRBD2. Trimming at V came to 2 bases and at J to 3 bases, leaving 11 bases not matched to a gene. Germline V gives CDR1 SGHRS, CDR2 YFSETQ. The length of the CDR3 is 17 residues. The CDR3: CASSFSYAGGNTDTQYF. The CDR3 DNA reads TGCGCCAGCAGCTTCTCCTATGCGGGGGGAAATACAGATACGCAGTATTTT.

The chain joins TRBV28 to TRBJ2-3; D is uncertain. This CDR3 spans 14 amino acids. Trimming took 4 bases from V and 4 from J, leaving 12 bases between them. Looked up from germline, CDR1 is MDHEN and CDR2 is SYDVKM. CDR3 sequence: CASSSPGQADTQYF. The CDR3 DNA is TGTGCCAGCAGTTCCCCCGGGCAGGCAGATACGCAGTATTTT.

This clonotype was detected ten times or more. The V and J genes are TRBV5-5 and TRBJ2-1; 10 bases match TRBD2. Losses at the gene ends were 2 bases for V and 6 bases for J; bases not matched to a gene: 5. Germline loops: CDR1 SGHKS, CDR2 YYEKEE (reference sequence). This CDR3 has 15 amino acids. The CDR3, as DNA: TGTGCCAGCAGCTTTCTTAGCGGGGGGATCAATGAGCAGTTCTTC. It translates to CASSFLSGGINEQFF.

In its sample, this clonotype ranks as medium-sized. V gene TRBV5-1 combines with J gene TRBJ2-3; 8 bases align to TRBD1. V lost 0 bases, J lost 1 base, and 4 bases stayed unmatched. This CDR3 spans 16 amino acids. Germline V lookup: CDR1 SGHRS, CDR2 YFSETQ. In DNA, the CDR3 is TGCGCCAGCAGCTTGGCCGTGACAGGGGGCACAGATACGCAGTATTTT. This translates into CASSLAVTGGTDTQYF.

Of note for this clonotype: Compared with germline, one end of the junction differs, possibly owing to a read error. The chain combines TRBV5-1 with TRBJ1-2; D might be TRBD1 (6 bases). CDR1 is SGHRS and CDR2 is YFSETQ in the germline V gene. This CDR3 is built from 19 residues. The CDR3 sequence: CVSSHETQTGTGALYGYTF. The CDR3 coding sequence is TGCGTCAGCAGCCACGAAACCCAAACAGGGACTGGTGCACTCTATGGCTACACCTTC.

This clonotype was detected ten times or more. The rearrangement uses TRBV5-1 and TRBJ1-2; 7 bases map to TRBD1. CDR3 length: 16 residues. The V segment lost 4 bases and the J segment 4 bases; nucleotides outside the gene matches: 13. The germline V gene has CDR1 SGHRS and CDR2 YFSETQ. The CDR3 is CASSRTTGAQGYGYTF. DNA for the CDR3: TGCGCCAGCAGCCGAACCACAGGGGCCCAAGGCTATGGCTACACCTTC.

This clonotype has a handful of counts. CDR3 sequence (DNA): TGTGCCAGCAGCCATGGGGCGGGGGGGAACACCGGGGAGCTGTTTTTT. Its translation: CASSHGAGGNTGELFF. The gene calls are TRBV5-6 and TRBJ2-2, with 8 bases identical to TRBD2. V dropped 4 bases and J dropped 1; count of bases not matched to a gene: 6. The CDR3 runs to 16 residues. CDR1 SGHDT and CDR2 YYEEEE come from the germline V gene.

This clonotype was counted ten times or more. The J gene is TRBJ1-1, the V gene TRBV18, with 7 bases aligning to TRBD1. The CDR3 loop spans 14 amino acids. Germline V gives CDR1 KGHSH, CDR2 LQKENI. Trimming at V came to 4 bases and at J to 4 bases, leaving 6 bases not matched to a gene. CDR3 sequence reads: CASSLGTALTEAFF. CDR3 DNA: TGTGCCAGCTCACTTGGGACAGCCCTCACTGAAGCTTTCTTT.

This clonotype was recorded at least ten times. This sequence joins TRBV10-3 and TRBJ2-5, with D unresolved. Trimming cost V 7 bases and J 2 bases, with 8 bases left between them. The CDR3 spans 12 residues. In germline, CDR1 is ENHRY, CDR2 SYGVKD. The CDR3 bases are TGTGCCATCAAAAGGGAACAAGAGACCCAGTACTTC. Amino acids: CAIKREQETQYF.

By sample fraction, this clonotype is medium-sized. The V call is TRBV5-6, the J call TRBJ1-1, with D perhaps TRBD1 (5 bases). This CDR3 is built from 13 residues. Deletions cut 0 bases from V and 4 bases from J, with 7 bases between. The germline V gene has CDR1 SGHDT and CDR2 YYEEEE. DNA for the CDR3: TGTGCCAGCAGCTTGGAGAGGGGCACTGAAGCTTTCTTT. Protein sequence: CASSLERGTEAFF.

This clonotype has at least ten counts. The chain has TRBV4-3 and TRBJ1-5; D not resolved. Trimming took 0 bases from V and 7 from J, leaving 13 bases between them. CDR1 LGHNA and CDR2 YSLEER come from the germline V gene. The CDR3 consists of 15 residues. In DNA, the CDR3 is TGCGCCAGCAGCCAAGACGTGGGTTCGGGGCAGCCCCAGCATTTT. Its protein product is CASSQDVGSGQPQHF.

By share, this clonotype counts as medium-sized. The chain joins TRBV7-9 to TRBJ2-4; D might be TRBD2 (5 bases). This CDR3 has 14 residues. Per germline, CDR1 SEHNR and CDR2 FQNEAQ (reference sequence). The V gene lost 2 bases and the J gene lost 1 base, with 6 bases spanning the gap. DNA for the CDR3: TGTGCCAGCAGCTTAAGAGGGGCCAAAAACATTCAGTACTTC. Amino acid sequence: CASSLRGAKNIQYF.

The table lists this clonotype with many counts. The J gene is TRBJ1-1, the V gene TRBV6-5; TRBD1 aligns across 8 bases. The junction had 9 bases not matched to a gene; V was cut back by 6 bases and J by 0 bases. CDR3 length: 16 amino acids. Germline V gives CDR1 MNHEY, CDR2 SVGAGI. Written as DNA, the CDR3 is TGTGCCAGCAGCTACCAGGGGGCGGCCATGAACACTGAAGCTTTCTTT. Its translation: CASSYQGAAMNTEAFF.

The chain joins TRBV12-2 to TRBJ1-5. TRBV12-2 is a pseudogene segment. The CDR3 is made up of 15 amino acids. This CDR3 is CASRLAGGGNQPQHF. CDR3 in DNA: TGTGCAAGTCGCTTAGCGGGTGGGGGCAATCAGCCCCAGCATTTT.

This clonotype was observed many times. One end of the junction is discordant with germline, which a read error may explain. The V gene is TRBV29-1, the J gene TRBJ1-4; TRBD1 matches 9 bases. Germline V gives CDR1 SQVTM, CDR2 ANQGSEA. The CDR3 sequence is 14 residues long. For the CDR3, the DNA is TGCAGCGTCGAAGGGACAGGGACTAATGAAAAACTGTTTTTT. It translates to CSVEGTGTNEKLFF.

Many counts were recorded for this clonotype. The V gene is TRBV7-9, the J gene TRBJ2-2; D is unresolved. The germline CDR1 and CDR2 sequences are SEHNR and FQNEAQ (reference sequence). CDR3 length: 14 residues. V lost 1 base and J 6 bases, leaving 9 bases between the germline ends. CDR3 loop: CASSLEDVSGELFF. In DNA form, the CDR3 reads TGTGCCAGCAGCTTAGAGGACGTGTCCGGGGAGCTGTTTTTT.

This sequence joins TRBV20-1 and TRBJ1-2; a weak D match, TRBD1 (5 bases). Looked up from germline, CDR1 is DFQATT and CDR2 is SNEGSKA (reference sequence). Trimming took 1 base from V and 1 from J, leaving 16 bases between them. The CDR3 has 16 residues. This CDR3 reads CSARARGIQVNYGYTF. The CDR3 DNA reads as TGCAGTGCTAGAGCCCGGGGGATACAGGTTAACTATGGCTACACCTTC.

The table lists this clonotype with a few counts. The rearrangement links TRBV7-2 to TRBJ1-2; 10 bases are shared with TRBD1. CDR1 and CDR2 (germline): SGHTA, FQGNSA. J was trimmed by 5 bases and V by 5 bases; bases with no gene match: 14. CDR3 length: 17 residues. The CDR3 DNA reads as TGTGCCAGCAGCGCCCCCCCGGGGACAGGGGACCGTTATGGCTACACCTTC. It is translated as CASSAPPGTGDRYGYTF.

The chain has TRBV6-1 and TRBJ1-3; D remains ambiguous. This CDR3 is built from 15 residues. Per the germline V gene, CDR1 is MNHNS and CDR2 is SASEGT. V lost 5 bases and J 4 bases, leaving 15 bases between the germline ends. The CDR3 here is CASSITGLAGNTIYF. CDR3 nucleotides: TGTGCCAGCAGTATAACCGGACTGGCCGGAAACACCATATATTTT.

This clonotype was seen many times. The V and J genes are TRBV20-1 and TRBJ1-1, with 7 bases identical to TRBD1. The V gene's germline CDR1 is DFQATT and CDR2 SNEGSKA (reference sequence). V was pared by 3 bases and J by 0 bases, with 7 bases of the junction left unmatched. The CDR3 consists of 15 residues. In DNA form, the CDR3 reads TGCAGTGCTAGGGAGGGGGCCAGCATGAACACTGAAGCTTTCTTT. It specifies CSAREGASMNTEAFF.

This clonotype has more than one count but fewer than ten. The chain couples TRBV7-2 to TRBJ1-6; the match to TRBD1 covers 8 bases. Per germline, CDR1 SGHTA and CDR2 FQGNSA. The junction had 8 bases not matched to a gene; V was cut back by 2 bases and J by 5 bases. The CDR3 runs 17 residues. The CDR3 nucleotides read TGTGCCAGCAGCTTATCGACAGGGGTTCTCGATAATTCACCCCTCCACTTT. Translation: CASSLSTGVLDNSPLHF.

This clonotype has a handful of counts. The chain combines TRBV10-3 with TRBJ1-2, with D possibly matching TRBD1 (6 bases). V lost 11 bases to trimming and J lost 5 bases, with 18 bases between them. The germline V gene encodes CDR1 ENHRY and CDR2 SYGVKD. This CDR3 comprises 13 residues. The chain's CDR3 is CAGWGGAGYGYTF. DNA of the CDR3: TGTGCCGGATGGGGGGGGGCAGGGTATGGCTACACCTTC.

This clonotype was counted many times. The chain has TRBV20-1 and TRBJ1-2; tentative D call: TRBD1 (5 bases). Germline V gene lookup returns CDR1 DFQATT and CDR2 SNEGSKA (reference sequence). This CDR3 contains 13 residues. V lost 2 bases, J lost 0 bases, and 7 bases lay in between. The CDR3 reads CSARSGANYGYTF. CDR3 nucleotides: TGCAGTGCTAGATCGGGGGCTAACTATGGCTACACCTTC.

This clonotype was recorded at least ten times. The genes are TRBV5-5 and TRBJ1-1; D gene uncertain. Looked up from germline, CDR1 is SGHKS and CDR2 is YYEKEE (reference sequence). Trimming shortened V by 1 base and J by 0 bases, and 10 bases separated the two germline ends. The CDR3 contains 15 residues. The CDR3 region has the DNA TGTGCCAGCAGCTTGTCAGCAGCCCTGAACACTGAAGCTTTCTTT. Translation: CASSLSAALNTEAFF.